These 23 T cell receptor beta chains originate from one sample sequenced in a study of shared clonotypes between healthy human individuals. The method was immunoSEQ multiplex PCR; TCRdb's version includes in-frame clones alone and lacks a portion of them. The top ten clones hold about 0.41% of a sample with 2 million to 2.5 million clones, about 92% of them seen once. Specimen: naive CD4+ T cells from PBMCs. Subset of the sample: CD45RA+ positively selected. Every receptor here comes from a man aged 18 to 35 in good health. Some clones in this sample may be carry-over from other donors' samples.

This clone appeared once. This sequence joins TRBV9 and TRBJ2-3, with 10 bases matching TRBD1. Germline trimming cut 3 bases from V and 4 bases from J; bases unmatched to any gene: 5. The CDR3 extends over 15 amino acids. The germline V gene encodes CDR1 SGDLS and CDR2 YYNGEE. The CDR3: CASSERDRGPDTQYF. DNA of the CDR3: TGTGCCAGCAGCGAGAGGGACAGGGGACCAGATACGCAGTATTTT.

On this clone: Mismatch with germline at one junction end may stem from a read error. The chain has TRBV28 and TRBJ1-3, with 8 bases lining up with TRBD1. The CDR3 extends over 12 amino acids. The germline V gene encodes CDR1 MDHEN and CDR2 SYDVKM. The CDR3 nucleotides read TGTGCCAGCAGTTTACCTCGGGACAGGAAAGAGTTT. Its protein product is CASSLPRDRKEF. The variable domain in full, completed from reference TRBV28 and TRBJ1-3, reads DVKVTQSSRYLVKRTGEKVFLECVQDMDHENMFWYRQDPGLGLRLIYFSYDVKMKEKGDIPEGYSVSREKKERFSLILESASTNQTSMYLCASSLPRDRKEFGEGSWLTVV.

The chain uses TRBV27 and TRBJ2-7; D perhaps matches TRBD1 (6 bases). Trimming pared 5 bases from V and 6 bases from J, leaving 14 bases between. Germline V lookup: CDR1 MNHEY, CDR2 SMNVEV (reference sequence). The CDR3 totals 13 residues. DNA of the CDR3: TGTGCCAGCAGTCCGTCACCAGGGGTCGAGCAGTACTTC. Translating gives CASSPSPGVEQYF.

This chain links TRBV11-2 with TRBJ2-1; the match to TRBD2 covers 15 bases. CDR3 size: 17 residues. The germline gives CDR1 SGHAT, CDR2 FQNNGV. V trimming: 5 bases; J trimming: 8 bases; junction bases outside the gene matches: 10. This CDR3 reads CASSPIRTSGRADEQFF. The CDR3 bases are TGTGCCAGCAGCCCGATAAGGACTAGCGGGAGGGCCGATGAGCAGTTCTTC. Full variable domain (outside the CDR3, taken from reference TRBV11-2 and TRBJ2-1): EAGVAQSPRYKIIEKRQSVAFWCNPISGHATLYWYQQILGQGPKLLIQFQNNGVVDDSQLPKDRFSAERLKGVDSTLKIQPAKLEDSAVYLCASSPIRTSGRADEQFFGPGTRLTVL.

This clone has a single count. This chain joins TRBV7-8 and TRBJ1-2; possibly TRBD1 for D (5 bases). The V end lost 5 bases, the J end lost 2 bases, and 15 bases lay between the germline ends. CDR1 and CDR2 (germline): SGHVS, FQNEAQ. CDR3 length: 15 residues. In DNA form, the CDR3 reads TGTGCCAGCAGCCCCGGGGCAACGACGAACTATGGCTACACCTTC. This encodes CASSPGATTNYGYTF.

The chain employs TRBV11-2 and TRBJ2-7; D unresolved. Per germline, CDR1 SGHAT and CDR2 FQNNGV. There are 14 residues in the CDR3. With 3 bases removed from V and 3 bases from J, the gap between germline ends came to 12 bases. The CDR3 spells CASSLDPIGYEQYF. For the CDR3, the DNA is TGTGCCAGCAGCTTGGACCCGATCGGCTACGAGCAGTACTTC.

The chain links TRBV7-2 to TRBJ2-1; 7 positions agree with TRBD2. V was clipped by 5 bases and J by 13 bases; unmatched bases: 14. The CDR3 sequence is 14 residues long. In germline, CDR1 is SGHTA, CDR2 FQGNSA. CDR3 sequence (DNA): TGTGCCAGCAGCCCGGAACTAGCGACCTCCTCCCAGTTCTTC. This sequence encodes CASSPELATSSQFF.

The chain carries TRBV5-1 and TRBJ2-3, with 7 positions matching TRBD2. Germline assignment: CDR1 SGHRS and CDR2 YFSETQ. CDR3 length: 15 amino acids. The V segment lost 1 base and the J segment 6 bases; nucleotides outside the gene matches: 8. The CDR3 here is CASSLLTAGADTQYF. The CDR3 coding sequence is TGCGCCAGCAGCTTGTTGACGGCGGGAGCGGATACGCAGTATTTT. Combining the CDR3 with reference TRBV5-1 and TRBJ2-3 gives the whole variable domain KAGVTQTPRYLIKTRGQQVTLSCSPISGHRSVSWYQQTPGQGLQFLFEYFSETQRNKGNFPGRFSGRQFSNSRSEMNVSTLELGDSALYLCASSLLTAGADTQYFGPGTRLTVL.

V and J are TRBV2 and TRBJ1-5; D gene ambiguous. V lost 4 bases and J 6 bases, leaving 7 bases between the germline ends. The germline gives CDR1 SNHLY, CDR2 FYNNEI. This CDR3 region has 12 residues. The CDR3 bases are TGTGCCAGCAGTGGTCCCGGTCAGCCCCAGCATTTT. It codes for CASSGPGQPQHF.

The rearrangement uses TRBV7-3 and TRBJ2-2; 8 nucleotides match TRBD2. V was pared by 6 bases and J by 5 bases, with 8 bases of the junction left unmatched. The germline V gene has CDR1 SGHTA and CDR2 FQGTGA. The CDR3 is 15 residues long. As DNA, the CDR3 is TGTGCCAGCAGTGTGGGGCTAGCGGGTACCGGGGAGCTGTTTTTT. This gives the protein CASSVGLAGTGELFF.

The chain is built from TRBV2 and TRBJ1-1, with D possibly being TRBD1 (6 bases). CDR3 length equals 14 residues. The germline gives CDR1 SNHLY, CDR2 FYNNEI. Trimming removed 4 bases at V and 3 bases at J, with 12 bases between. CDR3 sequence (DNA): TGTGCCAGCAGTGGACGTAGGGGGTACACTGAAGCTTTCTTT. This translates into CASSGRRGYTEAFF.

This clone was picked up one time. The chain uses TRBV28 and TRBJ2-7; 9 bases align to TRBD2. Looked up from germline, CDR1 is MDHEN and CDR2 is SYDVKM. V lost 6 bases and J lost 6; bases outside the gene matches: 3. This CDR3 region has 12 residues. The CDR3 coding sequence is TGTGCCAGCAGCCCTAGCGGGACCGAGCAGTACTTC. Amino acid sequence: CASSPSGTEQYF.

V usage is TRBV5-1 and J usage is TRBJ2-3; no reliable D call. This CDR3 region has 15 residues. The V gene's germline CDR1 is SGHRS and CDR2 YFSETQ. V lost 5 bases and J 4 bases, leaving 17 bases between the germline ends. The CDR3 region has the DNA TGCGCCAGCAGTTTTCTCGACATACGGCCAGATACGCAGTATTTT. This sequence encodes CASSFLDIRPDTQYF. The entire variable domain, with the rest obtained from reference TRBV5-1 and TRBJ2-3, is as follows: KAGVTQTPRYLIKTRGQQVTLSCSPISGHRSVSWYQQTPGQGLQFLFEYFSETQRNKGNFPGRFSGRQFSNSRSEMNVSTLELGDSALYLCASSFLDIRPDTQYFGPGTRLTVL.

The rearrangement links TRBV6-1 to TRBJ1-1, with TRBD1 matching over 8 bases. Germline V gene lookup returns CDR1 MNHNS and CDR2 SASEGT. With 5 bases clipped from V and 4 bases from J, the junction kept 9 bases outside the gene matches. This CDR3 contains 15 residues. In DNA form, the CDR3 reads TGTGCCAGCAGTCTTCGGACAGGGCCACGCACTGAAGCTTTCTTT. It codes for CASSLRTGPRTEAFF.

V is TRBV4-1 and J is TRBJ2-3; D ambiguous. Looked up from germline, CDR1 is MGHRA and CDR2 is YSYEKL. Trimming removed 0 bases from V and 0 bases from J, with 10 bases in between. The CDR3 is 16 residues long. The CDR3 reads CASSQDSRYSTDTQYF. DNA for the CDR3: TGCGCCAGCAGCCAAGATAGCAGGTATAGCACAGATACGCAGTATTTT.

V is TRBV11-2 and J is TRBJ1-1, with 8 bases that match TRBD1. With V trimmed by 6 bases and J by 0 bases, 6 bases remained unmatched. Per germline, CDR1 SGHAT and CDR2 FQNNGV. This CDR3 is built from 15 residues. The CDR3 DNA is TGTGCCAGCAGTTCCCGGACAGGGATGAACACTGAAGCTTTCTTT. Its protein is CASSSRTGMNTEAFF.

About this clone: At the DNA level, this CDR3 is encoded by other sequences in the same sample as well. This chain uses TRBV5-1 with TRBJ2-7; D gene ambiguous. The germline CDR1 and CDR2 sequences are SGHRS and YFSETQ. The CDR3 spans 12 residues. V was pared by 0 bases and J by 4 bases, with 5 bases between. CDR3 amino acids: CASSLAVYEQYF. The CDR3 DNA follows: TGCGCCAGCAGCTTGGCAGTGTACGAGCAGTACTTC.

V usage is TRBV28 and J usage is TRBJ2-7, with D maybe TRBD1 (6 bases). From germline, CDR1 is MDHEN and CDR2 SYDVKM. Deletions cut 5 bases from V and 5 bases from J, with 22 bases between. This CDR3 spans 16 amino acids. The CDR3, as DNA: TGTGCCAGCAGTCCTGGACAGCCCCCATGGAGGAACGAGCAGTACTTC. It codes for CASSPGQPPWRNEQYF.

The rearrangement joins TRBV2 to TRBJ2-2; 14 bases map to TRBD2. The CDR3 consists of 18 residues. Germline trimming cut 6 bases from V and 5 bases from J; bases unmatched to any gene: 11. The germline gives CDR1 SNHLY, CDR2 FYNNEI. The CDR3 loop reads CASRGRLAGGPGTGELFF. CDR3 nucleotides: TGTGCCAGCAGGGGAAGACTAGCGGGAGGGCCAGGAACCGGGGAGCTGTTTTTT.

V is TRBV6-5 and J is TRBJ2-1; 7 bases line up with TRBD1. J was trimmed by 6 bases and V by 6 bases; bases with no gene match: 8. Germline loops: CDR1 MNHEY, CDR2 SVGAGI. CDR3 size: 14 residues. The CDR3 here is CASSRQGMVNEQFF. The CDR3 DNA reads TGTGCCAGCAGCCGACAGGGTATGGTCAATGAGCAGTTCTTC.

V and J are TRBV28 and TRBJ1-5; unclear D gene. The V end lost 6 bases, the J end lost 3 bases, and 9 bases lay between the germline ends. Per the germline V gene, CDR1 is MDHEN and CDR2 is SYDVKM. The CDR3 is 13 residues long. The CDR3 DNA sequence: TGTGCCAGCAGCTGGCGGGTCAATCAGCCCCAGCATTTT. Protein product: CASSWRVNQPQHF. The variable domain in full, completed from reference TRBV28 and TRBJ1-5, reads DVKVTQSSRYLVKRTGEKVFLECVQDMDHENMFWYRQDPGLGLRLIYFSYDVKMKEKGDIPEGYSVSREKKERFSLILESASTNQTSMYLCASSWRVNQPQHFGDGTRLSIL.

Only one count was recorded for this clone. The chain couples TRBV6-6 to TRBJ2-1; 10 bases are a match to TRBD1. V shed 5 bases, J shed 9 bases, and the junction held 7 bases outside the gene matches. This CDR3 has 14 amino acids. Germline V CDR1 and CDR2: MNHNY, SVGAGI (reference sequence). The CDR3, as DNA: TGTGCCAGCAGTCACTTGGACAGGGGGATTGAGCAGTTCTTC. Amino acids: CASSHLDRGIEQFF.

J is TRBJ2-1 and V is TRBV5-8, with TRBD2 as a possible D gene (5 bases). The CDR3 contains 14 residues. Germline CDR1 reads SGHTS; CDR2 reads YDEGEE. With 4 bases removed from V and 2 bases from J, the gap between germline ends came to 10 bases. Here the CDR3 DNA reads TGTGCCAGCAGCCGAGGGCTGGCCTACAATGAGCAGTTCTTC. This encodes CASSRGLAYNEQFF.